The source of this TCR beta chain is a study of shared clonotypes between healthy human individuals. CDR3 length: 14 amino acids. V trimming: 2 bases; J trimming: 5 bases; junction bases outside the gene matches: 3. Germline CDR1 and CDR2: LNHNV and YYDKDF (reference sequence). Notes on the study in general: Inspection by rarefaction showed sorted-subset sequencing to be incomplete despite large depth. Shared clonotypes across all four donors exceeded non-shared ones in generation probability.

Using immunoSEQ multiplex PCR, the repertoire was profiled, and TCRdb retains in-frame clones only, with some absent. The sample records about 750,000 clones, almost 95% being singletons. Naive-designated CD8 cells lacked CD45RO, were positively enriched for CCR7, and omitted terminally differentiated effector memory CD45RA+ cells. Comment on this clone: Its antigen is currently unknown.

The clonotype was recovered from a man aged 25 to 40 in good health. Sample: naive CD8+ T cells sorted from blood. This sequence joins TRBV15 and TRBJ1-1, with 9 positions matching TRBD1. Here the CDR3 reads CATSRTGGNTEAFF. DNA for the CDR3: TGTGCCACCAGCAGAACAGGGGGCAATACTGAAGCTTTCTTT.